This T cell receptor (beta chain) was recorded in a study of tumor-infiltrating lymphocytes in primary liver carcinoma. Study overall: All lesions had stage T1-T3 N0M0 and roughly 4 to 11 cm widths.

For each extraction, RNA and DNA were obtained together from about 20-30 mg of unsorted bulk tissue. Tumor regions sampled: superior, inferior, left, right poles, and centre. Notes on this clonotype: The junction differs from germline at one of its ends, possibly a read error.

TCR beta cDNA was made from 400 to 600 ng total RNA with a constant-region primer. The TCR beta library was amplified through three nested multiplex PCR rounds in a modified ARM-PCR procedure. TCRdb re-called the multiplex PCR reads through MiXCR, storing one row per CDR3 protein. The data hold over 25,000 distinct CDR3 sequences, with about 73% observed a single time. The sample consisted of liver tumor tissue from sampling region 3. The subset was: tumor region T3, left-lateral pole. The sequence was collected from a middle-aged man with primary liver carcinoma and hepatitis B virus infection.

CDR3 DNA: TGTGCGAGCAGCCAAGCGGCTAGCGGGGTTTCCTGCGGGCAGTACTTC. It yields the protein CASSQAASGVSCGQYF. The chain carries TRBV4-2 and TRBJ2-7; 9 bases fit TRBD2. The CDR3 length is 16 residues. In germline, CDR1 is LGHNA, CDR2 YNFKEQ.